Listed below are T cell receptor beta chains from one sample, sequenced in a study of early T cells in non-severe SARS-CoV-2 infection. TCRdb fed the 5' RACE reads into MiXCR, producing one record per CDR3 protein. The sample holds under 70,000 distinct CDR3 sequences, approximately 12% seen once. The sequenced material came from whole blood. These receptors all come from an adult who was a healthcare worker with PCR-confirmed SARS-CoV-2 infection or an uninfected control (not recorded which). CDR3s leave out the opening cysteine and the closing phenylalanine or tryptophan. A D gene is named only where the DNA matches it firmly. Clone size is shown for a subset of rows, as once, few, many or a class of expanded clone.

d_call,v_call,j_call,clone_size,cdr3_aa
TRBD2,TRBV30,TRBJ2-1,many,ALGGSGAYNEQF
NA,TRBV4-2,TRBJ1-6,many,ASSQDRLINNSPLH
TRBD1,TRBV5-6,TRBJ1-3,many,ASSSDRGAGNTIY
NA,TRBV7-9,TRBJ1-1,many,ASSRPGEAF
TRBD1,TRBV18,TRBJ1-2,few,ASSPGGQGIGYT
TRBD1,TRBV30,TRBJ1-2,few,AWSTGGSVYGYT
NA,TRBV28,TRBJ2-1,many,ASSSFGHHNEQF
TRBD2,TRBV13,TRBJ2-7,many,ASSLSGGLSYEQY
NA,TRBV5-1,TRBJ2-4,NA,ASSPPLSEAKNIQY
NA,TRBV7-3,TRBJ2-2,few,ASSFRRGGQGITGELF
NA,TRBV15,TRBJ1-1,NA,ATSRRGGTEAF
TRBD1,TRBV6-1,TRBJ1-4,many,ASSENALTGTGGVLNEKLF
NA,TRBV28,TRBJ2-1,NA,ASNRDRQGDNEQF
NA,TRBV27,TRBJ1-5,NA,ASSFGYSNQPQH
TRBD1,TRBV3-1,TRBJ1-6,many,ASSPGQGNSPLH
NA,TRBV11-2,TRBJ2-2,NA,ASSLGENTGELF
TRBD2,TRBV5-5,TRBJ2-1,NA,ASSLALGGSSYNEQF
TRBD1,TRBV2,TRBJ1-2,NA,ASSDRGGSYGYT